The T cell receptor (beta chain) under discussion was sequenced for a study of cytomegalovirus exposure and HLA in healthy donors. The wider study: Early release data held some 79 million unique TCRs from HLA-typed donors.

This clone was seen a handful of times. Its target is not known. Overall study findings and caveats: Most TCR beta V segments were productive about 90% or about 30% of the time in an earlier analysis. Accurate predictions that matched the HLA-A and HLA-B alleles of most subjects were reportedly made from TCR beta sequences.

The J segment lost 6 bases and the V segment lost 4 bases, leaving 16 bases of the junction unmatched. CDR1 and CDR2 from the germline V gene are MGHRA and YSYEKL. The CDR3 covers 18 residues. PCR amplification relied on 60 Vbeta primers (plus 13 Jbeta primers). TCRdb keeps only in-frame clones here, not all; method: immunoSEQ multiplex PCR. The sample carries approximately 170,000 clones, almost 75% recorded once. The sequence derives from a woman aged 25 to 45 in good health and CMV-seropositive. Sequenced: PBMCs. The gene calls are TRBV4-1 and TRBJ2-4, with 9 bases that match TRBD2. For the CDR3, the DNA is TGCGCCAGCAGCCGTCTTATAGCGGGAGAACCCCGTATAAACATTCAGTACTTC. The encoded protein is CASSRLIAGEPRINIQYF.